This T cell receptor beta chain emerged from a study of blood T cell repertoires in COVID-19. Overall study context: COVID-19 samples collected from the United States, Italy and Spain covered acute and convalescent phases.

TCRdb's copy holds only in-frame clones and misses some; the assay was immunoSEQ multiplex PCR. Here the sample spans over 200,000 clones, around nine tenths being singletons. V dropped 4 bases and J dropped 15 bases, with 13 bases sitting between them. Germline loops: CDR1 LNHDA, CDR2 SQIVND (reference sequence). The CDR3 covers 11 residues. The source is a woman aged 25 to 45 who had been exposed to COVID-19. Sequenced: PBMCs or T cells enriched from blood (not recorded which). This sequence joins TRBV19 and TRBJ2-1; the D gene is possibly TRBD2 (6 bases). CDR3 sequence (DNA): TGTGCCAGTAGTAGGTCTAGCGTTCGGTTCTTC. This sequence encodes CASSRSSVRFF. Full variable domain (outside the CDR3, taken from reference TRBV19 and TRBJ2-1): DGGITQSPKYLFRKEGQNVTLSCEQNLNHDAMYWYRQDPGQGLRLIYYSQIVNDFQKGDIAEGYSVSREKKESFPLTVTSAQKNPTAFYLCASSRSSVRFFGPGTRLTVL.